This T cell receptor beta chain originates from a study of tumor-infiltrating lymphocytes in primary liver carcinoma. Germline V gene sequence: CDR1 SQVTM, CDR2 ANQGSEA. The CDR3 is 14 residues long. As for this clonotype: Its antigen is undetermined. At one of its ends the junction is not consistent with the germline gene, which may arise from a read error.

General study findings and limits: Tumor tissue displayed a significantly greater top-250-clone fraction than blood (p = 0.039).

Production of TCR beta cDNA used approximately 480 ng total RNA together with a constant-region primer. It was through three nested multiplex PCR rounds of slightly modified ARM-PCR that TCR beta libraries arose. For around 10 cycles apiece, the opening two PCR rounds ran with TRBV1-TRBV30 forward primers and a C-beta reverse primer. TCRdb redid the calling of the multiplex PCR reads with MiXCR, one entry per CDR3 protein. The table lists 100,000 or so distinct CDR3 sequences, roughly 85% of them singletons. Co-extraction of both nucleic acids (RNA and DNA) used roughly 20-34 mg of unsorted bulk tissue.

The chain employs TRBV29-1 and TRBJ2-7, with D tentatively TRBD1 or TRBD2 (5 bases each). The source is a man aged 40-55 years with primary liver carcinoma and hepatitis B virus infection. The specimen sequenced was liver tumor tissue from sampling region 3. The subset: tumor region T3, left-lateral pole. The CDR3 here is CSAREGSRSYEQYF. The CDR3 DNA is TGCAGCGCCAGAGAGGGGAGTCGTAGCTACGAACAGTACTTC.